The T cell receptor beta chain under discussion was sequenced for a study of blood T cell repertoires in COVID-19. Study overall: Samples came from the United States, Italy and Spain, spanning acute and convalescent COVID-19. From T cells, B-cell-depleted T cells, or PBMCs came the material, which was cDNA or gDNA.

As processed by the authors: Amplification from reference gene primers served as the basis for estimated nucleated cell counts. Profiling relied on immunoSEQ multiplex PCR, and the TCRdb table lists in-frame clones only, not all of them. From that table come the V and J calls and clone size; the DNA was used to work out D and trimming. The sample contains some 120,000 clones, roughly four fifths of which appear only once. Sequenced material: peripheral blood. This sequence originates from a man between 65 and 80 years old with acute or convalescent COVID-19.

CDR3 DNA sequence: TGTGCCACCAGCAGAGATTTGGGCAGGGTCAAGAGCTACGAGCAGTACTTC. It yields the protein CATSRDLGRVKSYEQYF. J is TRBJ2-7 and V is TRBV15, with D perhaps matching TRBD1 (5 bases). The CDR3 runs to 17 residues. Trimming left V 0 bases short and J 3 bases short, with 18 bases between. The germline CDR1 and CDR2 sequences are LNHNV and YYDKDF (reference sequence).